This TCR beta chain was sequenced in a study of Tregs in tolerant kidney transplant recipients (dated by TCRdb to about 2019). Describing the broader study: The study used TCRbeta sequencing to identify donor-specific regulatory T cells before combined kidney and bone marrow transplantation, then tracked those cells after transplant.

Genomic DNA was extracted from sorted cells with the QIAGEN DNeasy Blood and Tissue Kit for TCRbeta CDR3 sequencing. High-throughput TCRbeta CDR3 sequencing, including PCR amplification with bias correction and internal controls, was performed commercially through immunoSEQ. In the source study's methods: A unique productive TCRbeta sequence was defined by the CDR3 nucleotide sequence when primers matched, and otherwise by the CDR3 amino acid sequence together with the Vbeta and Jbeta genes. Sorting error was corrected by removing sequences shared between sorted populations at a frequency ratio of 2:1 or less, and the remaining shared sequences were assigned to the higher population. A sequence was defined as donor-reactive if the sequence was expanded at least 5-fold in CFSE-low cells compared with unstimulated cells and had a frequency of at least 0.01% in CFSE-low cells. Repertoire divergence was quantified by Jensen-Shannon divergence calculated from the top 100 TCRbeta sequences ranked by frequency. For samples with multiple sequencing runs, sorting error was corrected in each run separately before the runs were combined. TCRdb took this table from immuneACCESS and kept in-frame rearrangements with V and J called. Such tables lack part of the clones; where checked against another copy, unresolved V genes explain under half of the gap, and the rest is unexplained. The V and J calls and clone size come from that table; D and trimming were worked out from the DNA. Within this sample are 65,000 or so clones, with around 87% of them counted one time only. 3.8% of the sample comes from the top ten.

Measured from the cysteine to the phenylalanine, the CDR3 is 15 residues long. The sequence is cut down to CDR3 DNA, 45 bases in frame from base 1. Looking up the germline V gene (reference sequence) yields CDR1 LNHDA and CDR2 SQIVND. At the junction V is shortened by 4 bases and J by 0 bases, with 10 bases in between. Points on this clone: What antigen it recognizes has not been identified. No base quality values were provided; no much bigger clone lies one nucleotide off.

Here is what the overall study found, with its caveats: The study was constrained by small patient numbers, and validation of the findings is required in larger populations and under other immunosuppression protocols. Expanding Tregs with activated donor B cells appeared to identify the most biologically relevant and donor-specific TCRbeta repertoire. In tolerant patients, the expansion of donor-specific Tregs was greater than global Treg expansion, suggesting that the expansion was antigen-driven rather than nonspecific. For some patients, the PCR primers changed as time went on, which meant samples from those patients could not be compared with one another at the nucleotide level. Biological reproducibility was not examined directly, but technical replication error appeared to be minimal.

What the time point label conveys for this sample: 6 months after combined kidney and bone marrow transplant. The transplants used related donors with nonmyeloablative bone marrow transplantation, and mixed chimerism in the human trials was transient. Unstimulated Tregs (CD4+CD25+CD127-), CD4+ non-Tregs (CD4+CD25-), CD4 and CD8 cells were FACS-sorted from thawed PBMCs. The patients were a few recipients of combined kidney and bone marrow transplants from the ITN036ST trial, and samples were available only from these trial subjects. Healthy control blood was separated into PBMCs by Ficoll density gradient and cryopreserved, and patient PBMCs were collected both before and after transplant.

The V gene is TRBV19 and the J gene is TRBJ1-5; no D gene is confidently identified. The source was CD4+ T cells from blood (PBMCs), collected 6 months after the transplant. This TCR derives from a human patient who received a combined kidney and bone marrow transplant. Post transplant, some T cells may arise from the graft donor. This receptor has the CDR3 CASSTRGYSNQPQHF. The DNA sequence is as follows: TGTGCCAGTAGTACCCGCGGCTATAGCAATCAGCCCCAGCATTTT.